The text below deals with one T cell receptor beta chain. One entry per CDR3 protein, called by TCRdb with MiXCR from the 5' RACE reads. The top ten hold 4% to 4.5% of the sample, which has approximately 40,000 distinct CDR3 sequences, 25% to 35% seen once. Germline lookup yields CDR1 MGHDK and CDR2 SYGVNS. V shed 8 bases and J shed 1 base, with 9 bases lying between them. The CDR3 length is 12 residues. The chain recombines TRBV25-1 with TRBJ2-7; D tentatively fits TRBD1 or TRBD2 (5 bases each). This clonotype was obtained from a female donor with breast cancer. The sample taken for sequencing was tumor-infiltrating memory CD4+ T cells sorted from the breast tumor. Indicated subset: memory CD4+ T cells, CD4+CD45RO+CD25-. CDR3 protein: CASRDLSYEQYF. CDR3 in DNA: TGTGCCAGCCGGGACCTATCCTACGAGCAGTACTTC.